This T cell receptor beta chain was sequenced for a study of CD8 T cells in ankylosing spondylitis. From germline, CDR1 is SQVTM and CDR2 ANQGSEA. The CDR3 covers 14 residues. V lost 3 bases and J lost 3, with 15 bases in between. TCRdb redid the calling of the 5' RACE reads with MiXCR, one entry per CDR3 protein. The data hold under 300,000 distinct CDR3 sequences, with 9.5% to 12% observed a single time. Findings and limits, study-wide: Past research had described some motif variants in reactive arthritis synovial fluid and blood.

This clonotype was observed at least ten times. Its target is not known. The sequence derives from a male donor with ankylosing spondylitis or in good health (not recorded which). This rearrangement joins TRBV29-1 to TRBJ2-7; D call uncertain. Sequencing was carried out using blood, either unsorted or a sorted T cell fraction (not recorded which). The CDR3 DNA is TGCAGCGTTGATAGTGGCTTTGGGAACTACGAGCAGTACTTC. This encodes CSVDSGFGNYEQYF.